The 16 T cell receptor beta chains in this list originate from one sample, sequenced in a study of early T cells in non-severe SARS-CoV-2 infection. TCRdb passed the 5' RACE reads through MiXCR, listing each CDR3 protein once. The sample lists about 70,000 distinct CDR3 sequences, roughly 12% seen once, with roughly a sixth in the top ten. The sequences come from whole blood, collected at baseline. The source of these receptors is an adult who was a healthcare worker with PCR-confirmed SARS-CoV-2 infection or an uninfected control (not recorded which). The donor label of this sample is uncertain.

The rearrangement links TRBV10-3 to TRBJ2-3, with TRBD1 identical over 8 bases. V lost 0 bases, J lost 3 bases, and 8 bases stayed unmatched. The CDR3 covers 17 residues. Per germline, CDR1 ENHRY and CDR2 SYGVKD. As DNA, the CDR3 is TGTGCCATCAGTGAGTCGGGCCCGGGGACAGGTACAGATACGCAGTATTTT. It is translated as CAISESGPGTGTDTQYF.

This clonotype was counted a few times. V gene TRBV30 combines with J gene TRBJ1-2; 8 positions match TRBD1. This CDR3 contains 13 residues. V lost 0 bases, J lost 8 bases, and 5 bases stayed unmatched. The V gene's germline CDR1 is GTSNPN and CDR2 SVGIG (reference sequence). The CDR3 region has the DNA TGTGCCTGGAGTGTTGGACAGGGAAGCGGCTACACCTTC. Translating gives CAWSVGQGSGYTF. Supplemented by reference TRBV30 and TRBJ1-2, the full variable domain reads SQTIHQWPATLVQPVGSPLSLECTVEGTSNPNLYWYRQAAGRGLQLLFYSVGIGQISSEVPQNLSASRPQDRQFILSSKKLLLSDSGFYLCAWSVGQGSGYTFGSGTRLTVV.

The CDR3 sequence: CSAIDTDEQFF. CDR3 in DNA: TGCAGTGCAATAGACACCGATGAGCAGTTCTTC. V gene TRBV20-1 combines with J gene TRBJ2-1; D is undetermined. Germline V gene data show CDR1 as DFQATT and CDR2 as SNEGSKA (reference sequence). V gave up 6 bases and J gave up 8 bases, with 11 bases separating them. The CDR3 covers 11 residues.

The sample holds a few counts of this clonotype. V and J are TRBV9 and TRBJ2-3, with D possibly being TRBD1 or TRBD2 (5 bases each). CDR1 and CDR2 from the germline V gene are SGDLS and YYNGEE. V was cut by 0 bases and J by 5 bases, with 10 bases left in between. The CDR3 covers 14 residues. The CDR3 spells CASSVGGSEDTQYF. The CDR3 region has the DNA TGTGCCAGCAGCGTAGGGGGGTCAGAAGATACGCAGTATTTT. The variable domain in full, completed from reference TRBV9 and TRBJ2-3, reads DSGVTQTPKHLITATGQRVTLRCSPRSGDLSVYWYQQSLDQGLQFLIQYYNGEERAKGNILERFSAQQFPDLHSELNLSSLELGDSALYFCASSVGGSEDTQYFGPGTRLTVL.

In its sample, this clonotype was seen a few times. The V gene is TRBV24-1, the J gene TRBJ2-3, with 7 bases aligning to TRBD2. This CDR3 region has 14 residues. The V gene's germline CDR1 is KGHDR and CDR2 SFDVKD. Trimming took 3 bases from V and 4 from J; bases not matched to a gene: 3. CDR3 in amino acids: CATSDDREADTQYF. The CDR3 coding sequence is TGTGCCACCAGTGATGACCGGGAGGCAGATACGCAGTATTTT.

The V gene is TRBV20-1, the J gene TRBJ2-7; D is unresolved. The germline V and J ends were trimmed by 6 bases and 1 base, with 13 bases remaining between them. CDR3 length: 13 residues. CDR1 DFQATT and CDR2 SNEGSKA come from the germline V gene (reference sequence). CDR3: CSANKRPSYEQYF. The CDR3 nucleotides are TGCAGTGCGAACAAACGTCCGTCCTACGAGCAGTACTTC.

The rearrangement joins TRBV20-1 to TRBJ2-7; D unclear. The germline gives CDR1 DFQATT, CDR2 SNEGSKA (reference sequence). V lost 0 bases to trimming and J lost 0 bases, with 6 bases between them. This CDR3 spans 13 amino acids. CDR3 sequence reads: CSARDSNSYEQYF. The CDR3 DNA reads TGCAGTGCTAGAGATTCCAACTCCTACGAGCAGTACTTC.

The CDR3 sequence: CASSLDRAEVGDTQYF. The CDR3 DNA is TGTGCCAGCAGCTTAGACCGGGCCGAGGTGGGAGATACGCAGTATTTT. This chain uses TRBV11-2 with TRBJ2-3; D is ambiguous. Per germline, CDR1 SGHAT and CDR2 FQNNGV. The CDR3 is 16 residues long. V dropped 0 bases and J dropped 5 bases, with 15 bases sitting between them. Full variable domain (outside the CDR3, taken from reference TRBV11-2 and TRBJ2-3): EAGVAQSPRYKIIEKRQSVAFWCNPISGHATLYWYQQILGQGPKLLIQFQNNGVVDDSQLPKDRFSAERLKGVDSTLKIQPAKLEDSAVYLCASSLDRAEVGDTQYFGPGTRLTVL.

This clonotype was picked up a small number of times. This chain connects TRBV7-2 to TRBJ2-5, with 13 positions matching TRBD2. Germline values: CDR1 SGHTA, CDR2 FQGNSA. V trimming: 5 bases; J trimming: 4 bases; junction bases outside the gene matches: 13. The CDR3 loop spans 18 amino acids. CDR3 loop: CASSKILAGGPRAETQYF. Written as DNA, the CDR3 is TGTGCCAGCAGCAAAATACTAGCGGGGGGGCCGCGGGCAGAGACCCAGTACTTC.

This rearrangement joins TRBV27 to TRBJ1-1, with D unresolved. In germline, CDR1 is MNHEY, CDR2 SMNVEV (reference sequence). The CDR3 is 16 amino acids. V was trimmed by 0 bases and J by 0 bases, leaving 11 bases between them. CDR3 in amino acids: CASSLSGRPMNTEAFF. CDR3 bases: TGTGCCAGCAGTTTATCGGGCAGACCCATGAACACTGAAGCTTTCTTT.

This clonotype was counted a few times. This chain connects TRBV4-3 to TRBJ1-1, with D perhaps matching TRBD1 (6 bases). V lost 0 bases and J 1 base, leaving 9 bases between the germline ends. CDR1 and CDR2 (germline): LGHNA, YSLEER. The CDR3 length is 15 residues. CDR3 protein: CASSQESRGNTEAFF. The CDR3 DNA follows: TGCGCCAGCAGCCAAGAGTCCAGGGGGAACACTGAAGCTTTCTTT.

This clonotype was counted once. In nucleotides, the CDR3 is TGTGCTAGTGGGCAGGGCTTCGGTTCACCCCTCCACTTT. Protein sequence: CASGQGFGSPLHF. The rearrangement uses TRBV3-1 and TRBJ1-6; tentative D call: TRBD1 (5 bases). The CDR3 sequence is 13 residues long. Per the germline V gene, CDR1 is LGHDT and CDR2 is YNNKEL (reference sequence).

This clonotype was counted a few times. The chain is built from TRBV20-1 and TRBJ2-3, with TRBD1 identical over 10 bases. Germline V gene data show CDR1 as DFQATT and CDR2 as SNEGSKA (reference sequence). CDR3 length: 14 residues. V shed 6 bases and J 3 bases; nucleotides not matched to a gene: 6. The CDR3 loop is CSAEPGQGTDTQYF. DNA of the CDR3: TGCAGTGCGGAACCGGGACAGGGGACAGATACGCAGTATTTT.

This clonotype occurred many times. The rearrangement joins TRBV20-1 to TRBJ2-4; the D is unclear. Trimming removed 5 bases at V and 0 bases at J, with 8 bases between. Germline V gene sequence: CDR1 DFQATT, CDR2 SNEGSKA (reference sequence). CDR3 size: 13 residues. The CDR3 DNA follows: TGCAGTGCTCCGAATTTAGCCAAAAACATTCAGTACTTC. Residues: CSAPNLAKNIQYF.

This clonotype has just a few counts. The gene calls are TRBV5-6 and TRBJ1-1; no reliable D call. Germline V CDR1 and CDR2: SGHDT, YYEEEE. CDR3 length: 12 amino acids. V lost 0 bases and J lost 4, with 4 bases in between. The CDR3 spells CASSLGATEAFF. CDR3 in DNA: TGTGCCAGCAGCTTGGGGGCCACTGAAGCTTTCTTT.

The V and J genes are TRBV21-1 and TRBJ1-5; the table names TRBD1, a call not compared with the DNA. TRBV21-1 is labeled a pseudogene. This CDR3 is 14 amino acids long. In DNA, the CDR3 is TGTGCCAGTGGGACGGCTTATAGCAATCAGCCCCAGCATTTT. Translating it yields CASGTAYSNQPQHF.